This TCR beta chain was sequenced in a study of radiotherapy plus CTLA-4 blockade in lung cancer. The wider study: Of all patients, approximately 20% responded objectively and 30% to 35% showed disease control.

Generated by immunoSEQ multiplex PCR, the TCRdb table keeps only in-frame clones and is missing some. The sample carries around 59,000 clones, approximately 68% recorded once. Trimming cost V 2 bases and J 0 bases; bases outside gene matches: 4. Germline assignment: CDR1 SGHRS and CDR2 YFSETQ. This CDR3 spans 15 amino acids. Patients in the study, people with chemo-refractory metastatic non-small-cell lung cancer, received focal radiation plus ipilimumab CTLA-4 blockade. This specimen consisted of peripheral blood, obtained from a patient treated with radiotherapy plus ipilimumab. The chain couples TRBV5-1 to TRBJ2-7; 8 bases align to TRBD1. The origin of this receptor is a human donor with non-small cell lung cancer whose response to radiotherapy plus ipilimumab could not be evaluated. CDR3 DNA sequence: TGCGCCAGCAGCTTAGACAGGGGATACTCCTACGAGCAGTACTTC. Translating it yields CASSLDRGYSYEQYF.